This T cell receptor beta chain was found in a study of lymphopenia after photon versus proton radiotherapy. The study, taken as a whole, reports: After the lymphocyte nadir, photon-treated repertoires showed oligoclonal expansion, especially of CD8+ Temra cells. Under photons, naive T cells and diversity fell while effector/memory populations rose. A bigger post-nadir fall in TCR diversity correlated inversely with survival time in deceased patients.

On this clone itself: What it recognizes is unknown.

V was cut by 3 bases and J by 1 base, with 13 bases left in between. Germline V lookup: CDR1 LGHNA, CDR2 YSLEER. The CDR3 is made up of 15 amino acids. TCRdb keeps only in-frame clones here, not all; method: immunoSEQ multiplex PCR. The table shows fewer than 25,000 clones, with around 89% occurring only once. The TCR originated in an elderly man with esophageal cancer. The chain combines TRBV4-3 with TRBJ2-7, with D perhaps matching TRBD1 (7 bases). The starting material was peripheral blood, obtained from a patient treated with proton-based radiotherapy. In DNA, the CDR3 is TGCGCCAGCAGCCAGGGGGGACAGCATTCCTACGAGCAGTACTTC. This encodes CASSQGGQHSYEQYF.